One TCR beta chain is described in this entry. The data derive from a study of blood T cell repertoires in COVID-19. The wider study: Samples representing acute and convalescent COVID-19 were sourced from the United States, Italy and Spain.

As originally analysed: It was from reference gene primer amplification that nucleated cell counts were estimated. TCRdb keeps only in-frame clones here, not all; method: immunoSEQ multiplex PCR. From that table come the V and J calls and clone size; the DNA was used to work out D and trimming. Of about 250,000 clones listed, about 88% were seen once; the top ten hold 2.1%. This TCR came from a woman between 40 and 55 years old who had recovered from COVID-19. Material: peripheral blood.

The CDR3 DNA sequence: TGCGCCAGCAGCTTGTCCGGGAGCTCCTACAATGAGCAGTTCTTC. Protein product: CASSLSGSSYNEQFF. The chain couples TRBV5-1 to TRBJ2-1; a weak D match, TRBD2 (6 bases). Germline loops: CDR1 SGHRS, CDR2 YFSETQ. This CDR3 is 15 amino acids long. V lost 1 base, J lost 0 bases, and 8 bases lay in between.